Included here is one T cell receptor (beta chain) sequence, with context. This CDR3 region has 16 residues. In germline, CDR1 is SGHVS, CDR2 FNYEAQ. V was clipped by 1 base and J by 3 bases; unmatched bases: 4. This sample was included in a study of T cell changes during pregnancy in multiple sclerosis. Some clones are missing from TCRdb's copy, which holds only in-frame ones; the method was immunoSEQ multiplex PCR. There are some 10,000 clones in the sample; around 80% occur only once, and over 15% lies in the top ten. The rearrangement uses TRBV7-6 and TRBJ2-3; the match to TRBD2 covers 10 bases. The source of this sequence is a female donor in good health, enrolled as a control in a pregnancy study. Sequenced material: CD8+ T cells from peripheral blood mononuclear cells, taken in the third trimester of pregnancy. The CDR3, as DNA: TGTGCCAGCAGCTTAGAAGCTAGCGGGAGTACAGATACGCAGTATTTT. It yields the protein CASSLEASGSTDTQYF.